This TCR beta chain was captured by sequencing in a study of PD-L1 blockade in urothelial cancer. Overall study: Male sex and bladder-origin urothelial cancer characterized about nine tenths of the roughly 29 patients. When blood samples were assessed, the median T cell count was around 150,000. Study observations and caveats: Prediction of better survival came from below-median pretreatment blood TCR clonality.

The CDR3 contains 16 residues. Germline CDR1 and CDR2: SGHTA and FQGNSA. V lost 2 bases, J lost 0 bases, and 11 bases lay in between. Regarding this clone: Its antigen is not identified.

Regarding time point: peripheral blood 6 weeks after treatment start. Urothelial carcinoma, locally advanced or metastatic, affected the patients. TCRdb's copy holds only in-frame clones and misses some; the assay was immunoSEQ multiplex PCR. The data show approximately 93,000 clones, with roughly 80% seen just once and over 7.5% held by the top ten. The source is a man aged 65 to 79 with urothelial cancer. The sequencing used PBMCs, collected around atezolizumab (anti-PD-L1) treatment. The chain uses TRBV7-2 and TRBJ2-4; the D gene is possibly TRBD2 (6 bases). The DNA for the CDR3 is TGTGCCAGCAGCTTATTTCGGGGGTTAGCCAAAAACATTCAGTACTTC. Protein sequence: CASSLFRGLAKNIQYF.